What follows is one TCR beta chain and its context. This entry belongs to a study of shared clonotypes between healthy human individuals. TCRdb's table, derived via immunoSEQ multiplex PCR, lists solely in-frame clones and lacks some. This sample has about 800,000 clones, with approximately 97% found just once. CD45RO negativity and positive selection for CCR7 defined naive CD8 cells, a population that excluded terminally differentiated effector memory CD45RA+ cells. V dropped 6 bases and J dropped 3 bases, with 20 bases sitting between them. The CDR3 has 16 amino acids. Germline values: CDR1 SEHNR, CDR2 FQNEAQ (reference sequence).

The source is a man aged 25-40 years in good health. This chain links TRBV7-9 with TRBJ2-5, with a possible D match to TRBD2 (6 bases). The material sequenced was naive CD8+ T cells sorted from blood. The CDR3 loop is CASRTSRGGPKETQYF. The CDR3 DNA reads as TGTGCCAGCAGGACTTCCCGCGGAGGGCCGAAAGAGACCCAGTACTTC.